Here is one T cell receptor (beta chain) with its context. The antigen is unknown. V dropped 6 bases and J dropped 7; count of bases not matched to a gene: 6. The CDR3 extends over 13 amino acids. Germline lookup yields CDR1 MNHNY and CDR2 SVGAGI (reference sequence). The protocol was immunoSEQ multiplex PCR, while the TCRdb copy is restricted to in-frame clones and leaves out a portion. The sample includes 150,000 to 250,000 clones, around 80% seen only once; the top ten take around 1.2%. This record comes from a study of cytomegalovirus exposure and HLA in healthy donors. Study-wide results and limits: While the bulk of TCR sequences proved rare, some public TCRs turned up in many donors.

This TCR came from a woman in her 30s in good health and CMV-seronegative. Sequenced input: PBMCs. The chain employs TRBV6-6 and TRBJ2-1; TRBD2 aligns across 7 bases. CDR3 region: CASRGGSLNEQFF. CDR3 sequence (DNA): TGTGCCAGCAGAGGCGGGAGTTTGAATGAGCAGTTCTTC.